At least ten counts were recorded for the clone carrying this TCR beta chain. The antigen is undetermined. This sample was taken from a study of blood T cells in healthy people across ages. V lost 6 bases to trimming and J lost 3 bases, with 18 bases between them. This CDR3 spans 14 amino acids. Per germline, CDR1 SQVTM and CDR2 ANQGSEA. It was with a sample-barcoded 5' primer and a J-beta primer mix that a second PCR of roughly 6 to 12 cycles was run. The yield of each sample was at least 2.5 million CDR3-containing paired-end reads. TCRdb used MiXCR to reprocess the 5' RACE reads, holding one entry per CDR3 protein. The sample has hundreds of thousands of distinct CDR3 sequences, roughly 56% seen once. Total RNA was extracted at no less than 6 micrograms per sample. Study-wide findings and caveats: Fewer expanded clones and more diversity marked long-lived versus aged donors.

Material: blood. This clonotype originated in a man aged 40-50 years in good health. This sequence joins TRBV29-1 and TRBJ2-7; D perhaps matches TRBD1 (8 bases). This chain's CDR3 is CSVTSRDRRYEQYF. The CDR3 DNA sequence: TGCAGCGTGACTAGCCGGGACAGGCGCTACGAGCAGTACTTC.